These T cell receptor beta chains were read from a single sample in a study of cytomegalovirus exposure and HLA in healthy donors. The data were produced by immunoSEQ multiplex PCR, yet TCRdb's version contains in-frame clones alone and is incomplete. The sample consists of 150,000 or so clones, just under 80% of them appearing once. The sequenced sample was PBMCs. The receptors here all came from a woman aged 45-65 years in good health and CMV-seropositive. Both conserved end residues are part of each CDR3. The D gene is left open where the match is weak. Only part of the rows carry a size: once, few, many, or a class if the clone is expanded.

d_gene	abundance	j_gene	v_gene	CDR3aa	CDR3nt
NA	once	TRBJ1-2	TRBV20-1	CSASELYGYTF	TGCAGTGCTAGTGAACTCTATGGCTACACCTTC
TRBD1	NA	TRBJ1-6	TRBV28	CASSRGQGGSYNSPLHF	TGTGCCAGCAGTCGGGGACAGGGTGGATCCTATAATTCACCCCTCCACTTT
NA	NA	TRBJ2-5	TRBV7-9	CASSLTGVYQETQYF	TGTGCCAGCAGCTTGACGGGGGTCTACCAAGAGACCCAGTACTTC
NA	NA	TRBJ2-5	TRBV13	CASSPTRGETQYF	TGTGCCAGCAGCCCAACTAGGGGGGAGACCCAGTACTTC
NA	NA	TRBJ2-5	TRBV7-2	CASSWQRGETQYF	TGTGCCAGCAGCTGGCAAAGGGGAGAGACCCAGTACTTC
NA	NA	TRBJ1-3	TRBV5-1	CASSPWTAGNTIYF	TGCGCCAGCAGCCCGTGGACAGCTGGAAACACCATATATTTT
NA	NA	TRBJ1-6	TRBV6-6	CASSYRDSPLHF	TGTGCCAGCAGTTACCGGGATTCACCCCTCCACTTT
TRBD2	NA	TRBJ2-2	TRBV2	CASSSKELAGGANTGELFF	TGTGCCAGCAGTAGTAAGGAACTAGCGGGAGGGGCGAACACCGGGGAGCTGTTTTTT
NA	NA	TRBJ1-2	TRBV7-2	CASSGRNYGYTF	TGTGCCAGCTCAGGTCGGAACTATGGCTACACCTTC
TRBD1	NA	TRBJ2-1	TRBV27	CASRSGGSYNEQFF	TGTGCCAGCAGATCAGGGGGCTCCTACAATGAGCAGTTCTTC
TRBD2	once	TRBJ2-2	TRBV4-3	CASSQEIAGNTGELFF	TGCGCCAGCAGCCAGGAGATAGCGGGGAACACCGGGGAGCTGTTTTTT
TRBD2	NA	TRBJ2-1	TRBV5-1	CASSLTSVKAYNEQFF	TGCGCCAGCAGCTTAACTAGCGTTAAGGCCTACAATGAGCAGTTCTTC
TRBD2	NA	TRBJ2-7	TRBV7-2	CASSSIAGGSYEQYF	TGTGCCAGCAGCTCCATAGCGGGGGGCTCCTACGAGCAGTACTTC
NA	NA	TRBJ1-1	TRBV4-2	CASSQDPGRVLITFF	TGTGCCAGCAGCCAAGATCCGGGCAGGGTCTTAATTACTTTCTTT
TRBD1	NA	TRBJ2-7	TRBV28	CASSSHRDSAYEQYF	TGTGCCAGCAGTTCCCACCGGGACAGTGCCTACGAGCAGTACTTC